The 29 T cell receptor beta chains listed next were all sequenced from one sample in a study of graft-versus-host responses after intestinal transplantation. No antigen has been identified for these receptors. Method: immunoSEQ multiplex PCR; TCRdb's copy keeps in-frame clones and lacks some. The table includes 70,000 to 80,000 clones, 90% detected once. Source: unstimulated CD8+ T cells sorted from spleen or lymph node cells, taken before intestinal transplant. These receptors originate from a human donor who received an intestinal transplant.

This clone occurred a few times. The gene calls are TRBV25-1 and TRBJ1-6, with unresolved D. Deletions cut 8 bases from V and 9 bases from J, with 14 bases between. CDR1 MGHDK and CDR2 SYGVNS come from the germline V gene. The CDR3 has 13 residues. CDR3 sequence reads: CASGEGQASPLHF. The CDR3 bases are TGTGCCAGCGGGGAGGGCCAGGCTTCACCCCTCCACTTT.

The CDR3 loop reads CASSKGANTEAFF. For the CDR3, the DNA is TGTGCCAGCAGTAAGGGGGCGAACACTGAAGCTTTCTTT. The V and J genes are TRBV6-4 and TRBJ1-1; 7 positions agree with TRBD1. V shed 5 bases, J shed 1 base, and the junction held 1 base outside the gene matches. The CDR3 contains 13 residues. CDR1 MRHNA and CDR2 SNTAGT come from the germline V gene.

This clone was detected only a few times. This chain links TRBV29-1 with TRBJ1-1, with D maybe TRBD1 (6 bases). Germline CDR1 reads SQVTM; CDR2 reads ANQGSEA. V lost 7 bases to trimming and J lost 2 bases, with 17 bases between them. The CDR3 spans 14 residues. CDR3 amino acids: CSGSSSTGNTEAFF. CDR3 DNA: TGCAGCGGAAGCTCGTCGACAGGAAACACTGAAGCTTTCTTT.

The V gene is TRBV20-1, the J gene TRBJ1-1; 7 nucleotides match TRBD1. CDR1 is DFQATT and CDR2 is SNEGSKA in the germline V gene (reference sequence). The CDR3 is 11 residues long. With 5 bases clipped from V and 5 bases from J, the junction kept 2 bases outside the gene matches. CDR3 coding DNA: TGCAGTGCTGACAGGGCTACTGAAGCTTTCTTT. Its translation is CSADRATEAFF.

The chain combines TRBV5-1 with TRBJ2-1; 8 nucleotides line up with TRBD2. Germline CDR1 and CDR2: SGHRS and YFSETQ. Losses at the gene ends were 0 bases for V and 8 bases for J; bases not matched to a gene: 19. The CDR3 totals 19 residues. In DNA, the CDR3 is TGCGCCAGCAGCTTGGTAGCGCGGGGGGTCCTAACCCTTTCGGATGAGCAGTTCTTC. This encodes CASSLVARGVLTLSDEQFF.

CDR3 residues: CASSLGEEGDTQYF. In DNA form, the CDR3 reads TGTGCCAGCTCGCTGGGGGAGGAGGGGGATACGCAGTATTTT. The genes are TRBV6-5 and TRBJ2-3; tentatively, D is TRBD2 (6 bases). The V gene lost 8 bases and the J gene lost 6 bases, with 18 bases spanning the gap. CDR1 is MNHEY, CDR2 SVGAGI, per germline. The CDR3 has 14 residues.

The V and J genes are TRBV7-6 and TRBJ1-2, with 9 bases identical to TRBD1. CDR1 SGHVS and CDR2 FNYEAQ come from the germline V gene. With V trimmed by 4 bases and J by 8 bases, 11 bases remained unmatched. This CDR3 has 15 amino acids. CDR3 loop: CASSSSGTGNDGYTF. The CDR3 nucleotides are TGTGCCAGCAGCTCCTCCGGGACAGGGAATGACGGCTACACCTTC.

The genes are TRBV6-5 and TRBJ1-1, with 7 bases that match TRBD1. Trimming cost V 10 bases and J 7 bases; bases outside gene matches: 15. From germline, CDR1 is MNHEY and CDR2 SVGAGI. This CDR3 has 14 amino acids. CDR3 loop: CATQDTGVWGEAFF. The CDR3 DNA sequence: TGTGCCACCCAAGACACAGGGGTGTGGGGTGAAGCTTTCTTT.

The V gene is TRBV7-9, the J gene TRBJ1-2; D is undetermined. Germline V CDR1 and CDR2: SEHNR, FQNEAQ (reference sequence). V was cut by 10 bases and J by 7 bases, with 13 bases left in between. The CDR3 totals 11 residues. The CDR3 nucleotides are TGTGCCACAGATTGGCGAGGTGGCTACACCTTC. This gives the protein CATDWRGGYTF. Variable domain in full (rest from reference TRBV7-9 and TRBJ1-2): DTGVSQNPRHKITKRGQNVTFRCDPISEHNRLYWYRQTLGQGPEFLTYFQNEAQLEKSRLLSDRFSAERPKGSFSTLEIQRTEQGDSAMYLCATDWRGGYTFGSGTRLTVV.

This chain links TRBV7-9 with TRBJ2-7; 16 positions agree with TRBD2. From germline, CDR1 is SEHNR and CDR2 FQNEAQ (reference sequence). The CDR3 is 16 amino acids. Unmatched junction bases numbered 8, after V lost 5 bases and J lost 7 bases. The CDR3 loop is CASSPPGTSGGAEQYF. CDR3 coding DNA: TGTGCCAGCAGCCCGCCCGGGACTAGCGGGGGGGCAGAGCAGTACTTC.

The rearrangement links TRBV29-1 to TRBJ1-2; 8 bases match TRBD1. V gave up 4 bases and J gave up 5 bases; unmatched junction bases: 6. There are 13 residues in the CDR3. Germline-derived CDR1 and CDR2 are SQVTM and ANQGSEA. As DNA, the CDR3 is TGCAGCGTTGGGGGACAGGCGAAGTATGGCTACACCTTC. Its protein product is CSVGGQAKYGYTF.

This chain links TRBV2 with TRBJ1-6; 9 bases align to TRBD1. The germline gives CDR1 SNHLY, CDR2 FYNNEI. The CDR3 runs to 15 residues. Trimming at V came to 6 bases and at J to 6 bases, leaving 6 bases not matched to a gene. The CDR3 loop is CASRDRGPSNSPLHF. In DNA form, the CDR3 reads TGTGCCAGCAGGGACAGGGGCCCGTCTAATTCACCCCTCCACTTT. Looking up the rest from reference TRBV2 and TRBJ1-6 gives the full variable domain: EPEVTQTPSHQVTQMGQEVILRCVPISNHLYFYWYRQILGQKVEFLVSFYNNEISEKSEIFDDQFSVERPDGSNFTLKIRSTKLEDSAMYFCASRDRGPSNSPLHFGNGTRLTVT.

This sequence joins TRBV5-6 and TRBJ1-1; TRBD1 agrees at 8 bases. This CDR3 is 15 amino acids long. CDR1 SGHDT and CDR2 YYEEEE come from the germline V gene. Trimming took 4 bases from V and 5 from J; bases not matched to a gene: 10. The CDR3 DNA follows: TGTGCCAGCAGCCTGTTCCAGGGGGCTAGGACTGAAGCTTTCTTT. It specifies CASSLFQGARTEAFF.

The V gene is TRBV19, the J gene TRBJ1-2; 7 bases agree with TRBD1. The CDR3 sequence is 14 residues long. Per germline, CDR1 LNHDA and CDR2 SQIVND (reference sequence). V was pared by 8 bases and J by 1 base, with 7 bases of the junction left unmatched. The CDR3 is CASVSRQGNYGYTF. CDR3 sequence (DNA): TGTGCCAGTGTTTCTAGACAGGGTAACTATGGCTACACCTTC.

In DNA, the CDR3 is TGTGCCACCAGCAGACTGCCCGGGGGGGACTACGAGCAGTACTTC. Encoded protein: CATSRLPGGDYEQYF. This chain links TRBV15 with TRBJ2-7; 8 nucleotides align to TRBD2. V was clipped by 2 bases and J by 3 bases; unmatched bases: 6. The germline V gene encodes CDR1 LNHNV and CDR2 YYDKDF (reference sequence). The CDR3 loop spans 15 amino acids.

The chain links TRBV20-1 to TRBJ2-1, with D tentatively TRBD1 (7 bases). The ends were cut back, 7 bases at V and 9 bases at J, with 13 bases in the middle. The CDR3 sequence is 11 residues long. Germline loops: CDR1 DFQATT, CDR2 SNEGSKA (reference sequence). The CDR3, as DNA: TGCAGTGGCAAGCAGGGGGGTGAGCAGTTCTTC. As protein: CSGKQGGEQFF.

In this sample, this clone turned up once. The chain uses TRBV7-9 and TRBJ2-5, with TRBD2 matching over 10 bases. V lost 5 bases to trimming and J lost 5 bases; unmatched junction nucleotides: 14. CDR1 SEHNR and CDR2 FQNEAQ come from the germline V gene (reference sequence). This CDR3 contains 17 residues. As DNA, the CDR3 is TGTGCCAGCAGCCCTCTGACAGTCCCACTAGCGGGGGAGACCCAGTACTTC. Its translation: CASSPLTVPLAGETQYF. Full variable domain (missing parts from reference TRBV7-9 and TRBJ2-5): DTGVSQNPRHKITKRGQNVTFRCDPISEHNRLYWYRQTLGQGPEFLTYFQNEAQLEKSRLLSDRFSAERPKGSFSTLEIQRTEQGDSAMYLCASSPLTVPLAGETQYFGPGTRLLVL.

This chain joins TRBV27 and TRBJ1-4; 7 bases map to TRBD1. Losses at the gene ends were 8 bases for V and 5 bases for J; bases not matched to a gene: 8. There are 14 residues in the CDR3. CDR1 is MNHEY and CDR2 is SMNVEV in the germline V gene (reference sequence). In nucleotides, the CDR3 is TGTGCCAGCGCCTTAGACAGGGACAATGAAAAACTGTTTTTT. Protein product: CASALDRDNEKLFF.

This clone appeared a single time. The chain uses TRBV13 and TRBJ2-2; D gene ambiguous. CDR1 is PRHDT and CDR2 is FYEKMQ in the germline V gene (reference sequence). The CDR3 is 14 amino acids. Trimming stripped 7 bases from V and 1 base from J, with 10 bases between. In nucleotides, the CDR3 is TGTGCCAGCAACCCTCCCGGGAACACCGGGGAGCTGTTTTTT. Its protein is CASNPPGNTGELFF.

V is TRBV12-5 and J is TRBJ1-1, with D tentatively TRBD1 (6 bases). V was clipped by 2 bases and J by 3 bases, with 13 bases between them. Germline assignment: CDR1 LGHNT and CDR2 FRNRAP. There are 15 residues in the CDR3. DNA of the CDR3: TGTGCTAGTGGTTTGAGAGGGGGAGTGGACACTGAAGCTTTCTTT. This gives the protein CASGLRGGVDTEAFF.

The rearrangement uses TRBV6-6 and TRBJ2-3, with 11 bases identical to TRBD1. V shed 6 bases, J shed 5 bases, and the junction held 7 bases outside the gene matches. CDR1 MNHNY and CDR2 SVGAGI come from the germline V gene (reference sequence). This CDR3 has 15 amino acids. This CDR3 is CASSTTGTGGDTQYF. CDR3 DNA: TGTGCCAGCAGCACTACCGGGACAGGGGGAGATACGCAGTATTTT.

This sequence joins TRBV13 and TRBJ2-5, with D maybe TRBD2 (6 bases). The V end was cut by 5 bases, the J end by 3 bases, with 10 bases between. CDR1 and CDR2 from the germline V gene are PRHDT and FYEKMQ (reference sequence). The CDR3 spans 13 residues. CDR3 sequence reads: CASSRTKKETQYF. The CDR3 DNA is TGTGCCAGCAGCCGGACTAAAAAAGAGACCCAGTACTTC.

The chain couples TRBV13 to TRBJ2-7, with a weak D call TRBD2 (5 bases). This CDR3 is 14 amino acids long. The V and J ends lost 5 bases and 3 bases respectively, with 14 bases between them. Germline V lookup: CDR1 PRHDT, CDR2 FYEKMQ (reference sequence). Written as DNA, the CDR3 is TGTGCCAGCAGCGAAGGGCGAGGGCACTACGAGCAGTACTTC. This translates into CASSEGRGHYEQYF.

CDR3 sequence reads: CASSVGGTVTYEQYF. CDR3 nucleotide sequence: TGTGCCAGCAGCGTCGGAGGGACAGTAACCTACGAGCAGTACTTC. This chain links TRBV9 with TRBJ2-7; a weak D match, TRBD1 (7 bases). Between the trimmed V and J ends, which lost 2 bases and 2 bases, there was a span of 14 bases. Germline V gene data show CDR1 as SGDLS and CDR2 as YYNGEE. The CDR3 runs to 15 residues.

Here the CDR3 DNA reads TGCAGCGTCGGGGGACTAGCCTCCGAGCAGTACTTC. Its translation is CSVGGLASEQYF. This rearrangement joins TRBV29-1 to TRBJ2-7; 9 bases align to TRBD2. V lost 6 bases, J lost 6 bases, and 6 bases stayed unmatched. This CDR3 contains 12 residues. Germline CDR1 reads SQVTM; CDR2 reads ANQGSEA.

V gene TRBV6-6 combines with J gene TRBJ2-5; 7 bases line up with TRBD2. With 7 bases clipped from V and 5 bases from J, the junction kept 13 bases outside the gene matches. Germline CDR1 and CDR2: MNHNY and SVGAGI (reference sequence). The CDR3 spans 15 residues. The CDR3 region is CASTYGLGRGETQYF. In nucleotides, the CDR3 is TGTGCCAGCACCTACGGGCTCGGGCGGGGGGAGACCCAGTACTTC.

CDR3: CASSLGDQETQYF. The CDR3 DNA sequence: TGTGCCAGCAGCTTAGGAGACCAAGAGACCCAGTACTTC. The J gene is TRBJ2-5, the V gene TRBV5-4; D gene uncertain. The V end was cut by 2 bases, the J end by 0 bases, with 5 bases between. The germline V gene encodes CDR1 SGHNT and CDR2 YYREEE (reference sequence). CDR3 length: 13 amino acids.

Only one count was recorded for this clone. The CDR3 DNA follows: TGTGCCACCGCCGCTTCTAGCGCCTACCAAGAGACCCAGTACTTC. This codes for CATAASSAYQETQYF. The chain is built from TRBV15 and TRBJ2-5; D may be TRBD2 (6 bases). CDR1 is LNHNV and CDR2 is YYDKDF in the germline V gene (reference sequence). V lost 8 bases, J lost 0 bases, and 16 bases lay in between. The CDR3 consists of 15 residues.

J is TRBJ1-5 and V is TRBV19; weak D call: TRBD1 (6 bases). CDR1 and CDR2 from the germline V gene are LNHDA and SQIVND (reference sequence). This CDR3 is 16 amino acids long. V lost 5 bases and J 1 base, leaving 15 bases between the germline ends. For the CDR3, the DNA is TGTGCCAGTAGTCGGGTCCTGGGGGCCAGCAATCAGCCCCAGCATTTT. Encoded protein: CASSRVLGASNQPQHF. The full variable domain, with the rest looked up from reference TRBV19 and TRBJ1-5, is DGGITQSPKYLFRKEGQNVTLSCEQNLNHDAMYWYRQDPGQGLRLIYYSQIVNDFQKGDIAEGYSVSREKKESFPLTVTSAQKNPTAFYLCASSRVLGASNQPQHFGDGTRLSIL.